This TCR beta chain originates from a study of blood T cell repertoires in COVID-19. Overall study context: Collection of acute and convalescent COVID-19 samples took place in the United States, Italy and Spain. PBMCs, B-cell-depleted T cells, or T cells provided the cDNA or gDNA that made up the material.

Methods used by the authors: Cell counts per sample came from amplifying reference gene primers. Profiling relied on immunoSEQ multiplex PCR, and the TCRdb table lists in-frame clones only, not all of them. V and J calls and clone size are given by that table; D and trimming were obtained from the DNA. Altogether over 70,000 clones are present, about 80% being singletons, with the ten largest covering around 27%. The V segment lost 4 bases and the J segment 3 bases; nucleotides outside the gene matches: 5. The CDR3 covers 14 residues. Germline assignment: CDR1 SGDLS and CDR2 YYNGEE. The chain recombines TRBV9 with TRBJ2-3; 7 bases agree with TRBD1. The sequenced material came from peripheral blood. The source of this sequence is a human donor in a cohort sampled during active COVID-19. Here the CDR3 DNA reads TGTGCCAGCAGCCCGAGGACAGGTACAGATACGCAGTATTTT. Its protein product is CASSPRTGTDTQYF.